These T cell receptor beta chains were read from a single sample in a study of blood T cell repertoires in COVID-19. Profiling relied on immunoSEQ multiplex PCR, and the TCRdb table lists in-frame clones only, not all of them. This sample yields about 120,000 clones, of which approximately 87% are seen a single time; about 2% belongs to the top ten. The source material was peripheral blood. Receptors originate from a woman aged 50 to 60 with acute or convalescent COVID-19. Each CDR3 is given with its conserved first and last residue. Each record gives: clone size, V gene, J gene, D gene, CDR3 protein, CDR3 DNA. The D gene is left open where the match is weak. Rows give clone size only sometimes, using once, few, many, or a class for an expanded clone.

clone_size: -; v_call: TRBV6-6; j_call: TRBJ2-5; d_call: -; cdr3_aa: CASSRGRQPQETQYF; cdr3_nt: TGTGCCAGCAGCAGAGGGAGGCAGCCCCAAGAGACCCAGTACTTC
clone_size: many; v_call: TRBV19; j_call: TRBJ2-7; d_call: TRBD2; cdr3_aa: CASSPVPLGQSPGGLGYF; cdr3_nt: TGTGCCAGTAGTCCTGTCCCCCTCGGACAGAGCCCGGGGGGACTAGGATACTTC
clone_size: -; v_call: TRBV18; j_call: TRBJ2-7; d_call: -; cdr3_aa: CASSEQYEQYF; cdr3_nt: TGTGCCAGCTCAGAACAGTACGAGCAGTACTTC
clone_size: -; v_call: TRBV9; j_call: TRBJ2-2; d_call: -; cdr3_aa: CASSARQNTGELFF; cdr3_nt: TGTGCCAGCAGCGCCCGACAAAACACCGGGGAGCTGTTTTTT
clone_size: -; v_call: TRBV27; j_call: TRBJ2-7; d_call: TRBD1; cdr3_aa: CASSSIGTGIDEQYF; cdr3_nt: TGTGCCAGCAGTTCTATCGGGACAGGGATTGACGAGCAGTACTTC
clone_size: few; v_call: TRBV7-9; j_call: TRBJ2-3; d_call: -; cdr3_aa: CASSTSLTDTQYF; cdr3_nt: TGTGCCAGCAGCACATCTCTCACAGATACGCAGTATTTT
clone_size: -; v_call: TRBV18; j_call: TRBJ1-4; d_call: -; cdr3_aa: CASSPQETGRGKLFF; cdr3_nt: TGTGCCAGCTCACCACAGGAAACAGGAAGGGGAAAACTGTTTTTT
clone_size: -; v_call: TRBV9; j_call: TRBJ2-5; d_call: -; cdr3_aa: CASSGQKETQYF; cdr3_nt: TGTGCCAGCAGCGGTCAAAAAGAGACCCAGTACTTC
clone_size: -; v_call: TRBV9; j_call: TRBJ2-3; d_call: -; cdr3_aa: CASSAQGVSTDTQYF; cdr3_nt: TGTGCCAGCAGCGCACAGGGCGTTAGCACAGATACGCAGTATTTT
clone_size: -; v_call: TRBV7-2; j_call: TRBJ1-2; d_call: -; cdr3_aa: CASSPHPSDIYGYTF; cdr3_nt: TGTGCCAGCAGCCCGCATCCATCCGACATCTATGGCTACACCTTC
clone_size: -; v_call: TRBV10-3; j_call: TRBJ2-1; d_call: -; cdr3_aa: CAISEPRASGNNEQFF; cdr3_nt: TGTGCCATCAGTGAGCCTCGAGCCTCAGGGAACAATGAGCAGTTCTTC
clone_size: -; v_call: TRBV13; j_call: TRBJ2-3; d_call: -; cdr3_aa: CASSLIRGTDTQYF; cdr3_nt: TGTGCCAGCAGCTTAATTCGGGGCACAGATACGCAGTATTTT
clone_size: -; v_call: TRBV9; j_call: TRBJ1-2; d_call: -; cdr3_aa: CASSPRTF; cdr3_nt: TGTGCCAGCAGCCCCCGGACCTTC
clone_size: once; v_call: TRBV7-2; j_call: TRBJ2-1; d_call: -; cdr3_aa: CASSPVRANNEQFF; cdr3_nt: TGTGCCAGCAGCCCGGTGCGGGCTAACAATGAGCAGTTCTTC
clone_size: few; v_call: TRBV12-3/TRBV12-4; j_call: TRBJ1-2; d_call: -; cdr3_aa: CASSRTGPYGYTF; cdr3_nt: TGTGCCAGCAGTCGTACAGGCCCCTATGGCTACACCTTC
clone_size: -; v_call: TRBV28; j_call: TRBJ1-1; d_call: TRBD1; cdr3_aa: CASSLRTGDRTEAFF; cdr3_nt: TGTGCCAGCAGTTTACGGACAGGGGATCGCACTGAAGCTTTCTTT
clone_size: -; v_call: TRBV5-1; j_call: TRBJ1-4; d_call: -; cdr3_aa: CASSGTGSTNEKLFF; cdr3_nt: TGCGCCAGCAGCGGTACAGGGTCAACTAATGAAAAACTGTTTTTT
clone_size: -; v_call: TRBV11-2; j_call: TRBJ1-4; d_call: TRBD1; cdr3_aa: CASSSDRANEKLFF; cdr3_nt: TGTGCCAGCAGCTCGGACAGGGCTAATGAAAAACTGTTTTTT